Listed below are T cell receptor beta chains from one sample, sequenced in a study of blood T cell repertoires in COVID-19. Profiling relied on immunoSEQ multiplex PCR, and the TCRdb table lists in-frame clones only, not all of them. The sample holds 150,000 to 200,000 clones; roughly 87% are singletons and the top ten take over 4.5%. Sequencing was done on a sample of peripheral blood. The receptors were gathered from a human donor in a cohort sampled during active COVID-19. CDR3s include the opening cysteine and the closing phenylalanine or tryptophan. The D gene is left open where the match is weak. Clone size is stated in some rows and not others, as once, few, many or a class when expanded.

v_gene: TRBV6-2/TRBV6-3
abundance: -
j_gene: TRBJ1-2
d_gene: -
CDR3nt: TGTGCCAGCAGTGACACGCACTATGGCTACACCTTC
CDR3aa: CASSDTHYGYTF

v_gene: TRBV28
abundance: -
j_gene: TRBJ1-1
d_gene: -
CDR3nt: TGTGCCAGCAGTTTATCGGGGTTCACTGAAGCTTTCTTT
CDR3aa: CASSLSGFTEAFF

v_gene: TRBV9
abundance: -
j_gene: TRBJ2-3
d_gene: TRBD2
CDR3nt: TGTGCCAGCAGCGTGGGCGGGGGGGCAACAGATACGCAGTATTTT
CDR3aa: CASSVGGGATDTQYF

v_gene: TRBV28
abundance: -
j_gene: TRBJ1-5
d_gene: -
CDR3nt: TGTGCCAGCACACCGGGCAGGGTGGGCAATCAGCCCCAGCATTTT
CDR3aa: CASTPGRVGNQPQHF

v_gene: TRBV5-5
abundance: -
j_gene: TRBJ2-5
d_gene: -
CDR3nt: TGTGCCAGCAGCGGGGACTTGGAGACCCAGTACTTC
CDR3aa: CASSGDLETQYF

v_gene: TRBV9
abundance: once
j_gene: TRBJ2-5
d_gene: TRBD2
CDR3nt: TGTGCCAGCAGCGCCCAAGGGACTAGCGGGGGTGAGACCCAGTACTTC
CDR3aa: CASSAQGTSGGETQYF

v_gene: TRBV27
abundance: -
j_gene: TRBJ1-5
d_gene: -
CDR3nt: TGTGCCAGCAGTTTCCCCCGGGGGCCCCAGCATTTT
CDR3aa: CASSFPRGPQHF

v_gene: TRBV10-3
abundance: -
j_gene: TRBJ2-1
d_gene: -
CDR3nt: TGTGCCATCAGTGAGTCGTTCGGAGGTTCGGTCAATGAGCAGTTCTTC
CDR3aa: CAISESFGGSVNEQFF

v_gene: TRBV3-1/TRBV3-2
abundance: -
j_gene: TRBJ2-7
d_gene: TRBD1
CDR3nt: TGTGCCAGCAGCCAAGGGCCCCCGGGACAGGGCTACGAGCAGTACTTC
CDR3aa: CASSQGPPGQGYEQYF

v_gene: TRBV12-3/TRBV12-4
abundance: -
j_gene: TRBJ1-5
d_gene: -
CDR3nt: TGTGCCAGCAGTTTGGGACAACAGCCCCAGCATTTT
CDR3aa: CASSLGQQPQHF

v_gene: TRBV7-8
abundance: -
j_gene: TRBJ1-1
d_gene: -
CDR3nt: TGTGCCAGCAGCTTAGTAGCAGAGTACACTGAAGCTTTCTTT
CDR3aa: CASSLVAEYTEAFF

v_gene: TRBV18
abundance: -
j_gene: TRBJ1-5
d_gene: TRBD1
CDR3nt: TGTGCCAGCTCACCACGGCAGGGGGCTAACCAAAGGGGACAGCCCCAGCATTTT
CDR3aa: CASSPRQGANQRGQPQHF

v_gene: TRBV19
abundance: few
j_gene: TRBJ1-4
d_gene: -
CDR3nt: TGTGCCAGTAGTATCGCCAGCGTTAATGAAAAACTGTTTTTT
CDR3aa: CASSIASVNEKLFF

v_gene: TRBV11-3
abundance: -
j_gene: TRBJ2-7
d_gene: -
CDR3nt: TGTGCCAGCCGGAGGGGGGGCGCAAGCTACGAGCAGTACTTC
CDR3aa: CASRRGGASYEQYF

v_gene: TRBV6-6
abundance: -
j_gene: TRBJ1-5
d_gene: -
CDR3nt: TGTGCCAGCAGTTCCAAAGACGGGTCTCAGCCCCAGCATTTT
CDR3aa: CASSSKDGSQPQHF

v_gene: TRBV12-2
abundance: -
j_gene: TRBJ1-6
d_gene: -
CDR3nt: TGTGCAAGTCGCCTCCACAGGGGGCGGCGGCCCCTCCACTTT
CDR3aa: CASRLHRGRRPLHF

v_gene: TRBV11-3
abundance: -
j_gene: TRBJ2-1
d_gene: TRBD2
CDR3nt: TGTGCCAGCAGCTTATCAGCTCGGCGTAGCGGGAGGTATGGTGAGCAGTTCTTC
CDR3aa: CASSLSARRSGRYGEQFF

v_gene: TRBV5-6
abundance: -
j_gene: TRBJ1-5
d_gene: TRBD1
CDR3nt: TGTGCCAGCAGCTTGGACGGACAGGTTAGCAATCAGCCCCAGCATTTT
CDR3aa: CASSLDGQVSNQPQHF

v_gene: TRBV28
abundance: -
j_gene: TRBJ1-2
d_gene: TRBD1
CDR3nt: TGTGCCAGCAGTTTGACACACAGGGGGCAGGGCTATGGCTACACCTTC
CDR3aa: CASSLTHRGQGYGYTF

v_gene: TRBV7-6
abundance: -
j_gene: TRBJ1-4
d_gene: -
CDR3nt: TGTGCCAGCAGCTTAGTGTCAGGTGGCAGTAGGGAAAAACTGTTTTTT
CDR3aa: CASSLVSGGSREKLFF

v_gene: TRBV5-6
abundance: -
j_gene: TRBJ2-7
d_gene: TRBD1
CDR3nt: TGTGCCAGCAGCTTGGGGCGACAGGGCCCCCCCTACGAGCAGTACTTC
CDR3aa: CASSLGRQGPPYEQYF

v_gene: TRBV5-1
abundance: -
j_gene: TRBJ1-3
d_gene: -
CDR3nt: TGCGCCAGCAGCTTGCGGGGGGTTCCCTACTCTGGAAACACCATATATTTT
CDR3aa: CASSLRGVPYSGNTIYF

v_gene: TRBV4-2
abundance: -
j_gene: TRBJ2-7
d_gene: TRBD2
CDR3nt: TGTGCCAGCAGCCAGGATCTAGCGGGGACTTACGAGCAGTACTTC
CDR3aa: CASSQDLAGTYEQYF

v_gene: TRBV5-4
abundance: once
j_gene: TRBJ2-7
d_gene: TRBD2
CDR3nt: TGTGCCAGCAGCTCCCCACTAGCGGGGGCCTACGAGCAGTACTTC
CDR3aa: CASSSPLAGAYEQYF

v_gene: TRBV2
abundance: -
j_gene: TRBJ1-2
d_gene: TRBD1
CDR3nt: TGTGCCAGCAGTTTACGACCTCGTGGACAGGGGGGCTATGGCTACACCTTC
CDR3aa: CASSLRPRGQGGYGYTF

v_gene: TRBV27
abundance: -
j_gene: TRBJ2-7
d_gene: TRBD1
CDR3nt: TGTGCCAGCAGTTTATCTGTGGGGTTAGGGACAGCCTACGAGCAGTACTTC
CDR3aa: CASSLSVGLGTAYEQYF

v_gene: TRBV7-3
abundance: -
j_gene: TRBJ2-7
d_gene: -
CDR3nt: TGTGCCAGCAGCTTGGGGCAGAACTACGAGCAGTACTTC
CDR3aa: CASSLGQNYEQYF

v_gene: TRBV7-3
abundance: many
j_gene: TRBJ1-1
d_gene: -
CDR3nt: TGTGCCAGCAGCCTCGAGGCGAACACTGAAGCTTTCTTT
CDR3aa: CASSLEANTEAFF

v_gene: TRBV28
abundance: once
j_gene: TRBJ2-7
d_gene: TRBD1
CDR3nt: TGTGCCAGCAGTCGGGACAGGCCCGCGCAGTACTTC
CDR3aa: CASSRDRPAQYF

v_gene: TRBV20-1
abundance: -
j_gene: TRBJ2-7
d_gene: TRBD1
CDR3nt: TGCAGTGCTAGTAGCTGGGACAGGGGCTACGAGCAGTACTTC
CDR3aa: CSASSWDRGYEQYF

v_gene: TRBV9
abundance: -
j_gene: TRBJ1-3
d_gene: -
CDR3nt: TGTGCCAGCAGCGTCACAGGGCTAAAAGGAAACACCATATATTTT
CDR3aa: CASSVTGLKGNTIYF

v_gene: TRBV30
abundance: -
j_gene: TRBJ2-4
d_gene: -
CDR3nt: TGTGCCTGGAGTGTTATCGGGTCTACCGGGGGTAGTTTGGGGGCCAAAAACATTCAGTACTTC
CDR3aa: CAWSVIGSTGGSLGAKNIQYF

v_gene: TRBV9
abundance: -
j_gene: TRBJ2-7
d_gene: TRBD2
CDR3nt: TGTGCCAGCAGCGGTAGCGGGGGGGCTGTTTACGAGCAGTACTTC
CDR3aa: CASSGSGGAVYEQYF

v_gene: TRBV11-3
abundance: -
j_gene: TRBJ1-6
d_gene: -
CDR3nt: TGTGCCAGCAGCTATACTTGGGAGGAAAATTCACCCCTCCACTTT
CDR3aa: CASSYTWEENSPLHF

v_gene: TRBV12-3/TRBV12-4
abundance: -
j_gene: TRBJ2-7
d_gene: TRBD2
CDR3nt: TGTGCCAGCAGTCCAGGACTAGTTTCCGAGCAGTACTTC
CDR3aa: CASSPGLVSEQYF

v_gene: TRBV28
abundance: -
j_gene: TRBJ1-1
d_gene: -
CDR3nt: TGTGCCAGCAGTCCTTGGGCTCGGAACACTGAAGCTTTCTTT
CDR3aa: CASSPWARNTEAFF

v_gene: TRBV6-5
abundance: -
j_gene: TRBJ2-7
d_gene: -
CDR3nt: TGTGCCAGCAGTCCACAGGGGAGGATCGGCGAGCAGTACTTC
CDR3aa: CASSPQGRIGEQYF

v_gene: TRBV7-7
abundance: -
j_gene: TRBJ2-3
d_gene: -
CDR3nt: TGTGCCAGCAGCTTGCGGGACGGCTCCACAGATACGCAGTATTTT
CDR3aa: CASSLRDGSTDTQYF

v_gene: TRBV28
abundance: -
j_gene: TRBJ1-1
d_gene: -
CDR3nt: TGTGCCAGCAGTTTGGGGCCTAACACTGAAGCTTTCTTT
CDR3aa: CASSLGPNTEAFF

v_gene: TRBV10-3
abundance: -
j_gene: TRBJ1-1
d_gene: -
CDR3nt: TGTGCCATCAGTGAGTCGGGGGTTGTAGGGGAGGTCACTGAAGCTTTCTTT
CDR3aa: CAISESGVVGEVTEAFF

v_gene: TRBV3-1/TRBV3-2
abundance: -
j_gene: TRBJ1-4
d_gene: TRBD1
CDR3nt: TGTGCCAGCAGCCCTTACAGGGGTACTAATGAAAAACTGTTTTTT
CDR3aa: CASSPYRGTNEKLFF

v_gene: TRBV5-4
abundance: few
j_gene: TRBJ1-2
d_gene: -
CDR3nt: TGTGCCAGCAGCTGGTTGACAGTCTATGGCTACACCTTC
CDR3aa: CASSWLTVYGYTF

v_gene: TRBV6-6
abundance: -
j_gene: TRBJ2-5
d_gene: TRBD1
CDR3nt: TGTGCCAGCAGTTACGGAGGGACAGGGCGGGAGACCCAGTACTTC
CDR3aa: CASSYGGTGRETQYF

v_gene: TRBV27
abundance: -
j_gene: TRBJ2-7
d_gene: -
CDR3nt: TGTGCCAGCAGCCCCACCCGCAGGGCCCACTCCTACGAGCAGTACTTC
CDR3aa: CASSPTRRAHSYEQYF

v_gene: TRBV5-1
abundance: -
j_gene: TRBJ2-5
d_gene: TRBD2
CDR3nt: TGCGCCAGCAGCTTGGCCAGGATCGGGACTAGCGGTGAAGAGACCCAGTACTTC
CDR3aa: CASSLARIGTSGEETQYF

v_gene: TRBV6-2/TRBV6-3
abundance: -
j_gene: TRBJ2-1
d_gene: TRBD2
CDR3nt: TGTGCCAGCAGTTACCGTGCGGGAGAGATCTACAATGAGCAGTTCTTC
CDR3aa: CASSYRAGEIYNEQFF

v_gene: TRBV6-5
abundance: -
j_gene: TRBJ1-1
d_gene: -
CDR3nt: TGTGCCAGCAGTTACGCCGGGGGCACTGAAGCTTTCTTT
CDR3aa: CASSYAGGTEAFF

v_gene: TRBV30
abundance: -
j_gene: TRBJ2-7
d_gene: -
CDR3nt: TGTGCCTGGAGTAACGGGGCCCCCGGGAGCGAGCAGTACTTC
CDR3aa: CAWSNGAPGSEQYF

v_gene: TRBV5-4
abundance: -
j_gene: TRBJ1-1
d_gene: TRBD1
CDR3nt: TGTGCCAGCAGCCACCGGACAGGCGGGAATGAAGCTTTCTTT
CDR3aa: CASSHRTGGNEAFF

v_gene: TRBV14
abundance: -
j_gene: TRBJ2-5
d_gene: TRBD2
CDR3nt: TGTGCCAGCAGCCAACTCCGCGGGAGGGTAGCCCAAGAGACCCAGTACTTC
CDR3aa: CASSQLRGRVAQETQYF

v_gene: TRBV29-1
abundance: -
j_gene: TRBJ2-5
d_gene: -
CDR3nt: TGCAGCGTTAACCGGGCGGGAATTGAAGAGACCCAGTACTTC
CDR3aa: CSVNRAGIEETQYF